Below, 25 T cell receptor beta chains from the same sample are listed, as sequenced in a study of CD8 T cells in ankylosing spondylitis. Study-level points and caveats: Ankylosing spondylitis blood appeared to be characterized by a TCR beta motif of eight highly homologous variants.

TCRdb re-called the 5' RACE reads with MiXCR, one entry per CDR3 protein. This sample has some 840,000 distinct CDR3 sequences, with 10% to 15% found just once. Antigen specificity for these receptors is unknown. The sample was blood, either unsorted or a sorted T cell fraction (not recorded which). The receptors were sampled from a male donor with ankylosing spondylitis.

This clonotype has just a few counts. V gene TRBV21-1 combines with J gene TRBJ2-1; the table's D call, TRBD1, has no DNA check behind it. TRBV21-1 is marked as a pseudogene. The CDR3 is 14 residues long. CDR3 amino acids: CASSSGTGDDEQFF. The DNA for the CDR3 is TGTGCCAGCAGCTCCGGGACAGGGGACGATGAGCAGTTCTTC.

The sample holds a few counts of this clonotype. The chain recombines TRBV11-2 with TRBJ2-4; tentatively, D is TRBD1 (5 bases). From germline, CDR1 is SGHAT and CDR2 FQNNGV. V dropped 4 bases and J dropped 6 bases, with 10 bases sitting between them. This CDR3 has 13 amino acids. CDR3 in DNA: TGTGCCAGCAGCTATGGACACTTAAACATTCAGTACTTC. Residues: CASSYGHLNIQYF.

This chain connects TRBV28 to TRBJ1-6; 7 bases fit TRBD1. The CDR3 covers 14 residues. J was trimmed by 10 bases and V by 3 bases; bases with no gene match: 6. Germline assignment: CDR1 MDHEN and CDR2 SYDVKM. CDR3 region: CASSFPTGISPLHF. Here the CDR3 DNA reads TGTGCCAGCAGTTTCCCGACAGGGATCTCACCCCTCCACTTT.

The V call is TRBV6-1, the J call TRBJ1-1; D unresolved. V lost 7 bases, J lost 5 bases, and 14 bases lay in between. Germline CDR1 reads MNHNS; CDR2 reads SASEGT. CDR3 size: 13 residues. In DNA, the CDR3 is TGTGCCAGCATGAGGGCCGGAGGAACTGAAGCTTTCTTT. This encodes CASMRAGGTEAFF.

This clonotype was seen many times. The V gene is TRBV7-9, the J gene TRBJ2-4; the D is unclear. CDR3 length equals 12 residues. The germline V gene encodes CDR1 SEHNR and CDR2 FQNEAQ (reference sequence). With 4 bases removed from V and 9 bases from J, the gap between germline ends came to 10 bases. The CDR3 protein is CASSSGLVIQYF. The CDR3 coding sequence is TGTGCCAGCAGCTCGGGTCTCGTCATTCAGTACTTC.

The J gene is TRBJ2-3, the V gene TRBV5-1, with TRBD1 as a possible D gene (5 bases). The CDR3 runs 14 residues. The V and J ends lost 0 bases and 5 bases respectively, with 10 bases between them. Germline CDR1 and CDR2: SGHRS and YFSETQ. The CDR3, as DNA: TGCGCCAGCAGCTTGGGGCCTGACAGAGATACGCAGTATTTT. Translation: CASSLGPDRDTQYF.

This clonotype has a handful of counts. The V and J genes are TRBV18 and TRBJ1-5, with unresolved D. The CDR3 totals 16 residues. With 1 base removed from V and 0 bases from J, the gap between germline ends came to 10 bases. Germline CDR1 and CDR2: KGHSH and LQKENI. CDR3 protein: CASSPLSGDSNQPQHF. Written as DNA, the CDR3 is TGTGCCAGCTCACCACTGTCAGGCGATAGCAATCAGCCCCAGCATTTT.

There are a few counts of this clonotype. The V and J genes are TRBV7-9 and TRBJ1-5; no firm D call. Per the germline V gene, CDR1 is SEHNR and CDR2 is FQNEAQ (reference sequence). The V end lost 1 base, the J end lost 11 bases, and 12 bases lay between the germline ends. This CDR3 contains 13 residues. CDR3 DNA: TGTGCCAGCAGCTTAGAAGGAGGGCGAGCCCAGCATTTT. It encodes CASSLEGGRAQHF.

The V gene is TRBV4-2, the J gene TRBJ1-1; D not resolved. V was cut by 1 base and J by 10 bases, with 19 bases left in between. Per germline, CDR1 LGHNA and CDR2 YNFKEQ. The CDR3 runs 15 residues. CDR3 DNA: TGTGCCAGCAGCCAAGGCACTGATCGACACCCCCCAGCTTTCTTT. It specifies CASSQGTDRHPPAFF.

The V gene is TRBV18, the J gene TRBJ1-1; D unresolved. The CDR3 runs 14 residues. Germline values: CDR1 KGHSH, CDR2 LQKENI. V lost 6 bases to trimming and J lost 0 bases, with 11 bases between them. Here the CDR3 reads CASSESRVNTEAFF. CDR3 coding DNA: TGTGCCAGCTCTGAGAGCCGTGTGAACACTGAAGCTTTCTTT.

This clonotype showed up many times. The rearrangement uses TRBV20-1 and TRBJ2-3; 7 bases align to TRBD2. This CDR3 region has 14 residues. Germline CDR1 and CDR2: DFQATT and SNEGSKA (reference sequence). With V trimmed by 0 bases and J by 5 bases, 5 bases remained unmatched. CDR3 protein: CSAREAGDIDTQYF. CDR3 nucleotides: TGCAGTGCTAGAGAGGCGGGAGACATAGATACGCAGTATTTT.

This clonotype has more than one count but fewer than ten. This CDR3 is CASTHSGGAGSGELFF. CDR3 in DNA: TGTGCCAGCACTCATAGCGGGGGCGCCGGGTCCGGGGAGCTGTTTTTT. The J gene is TRBJ2-2, the V gene TRBV6-1, with 9 nucleotides matching TRBD2. Germline CDR1 reads MNHNS; CDR2 reads SASEGT. V shed 7 bases, J shed 6 bases, and the junction held 12 bases outside the gene matches. The CDR3 has 16 amino acids.

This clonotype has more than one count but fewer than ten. The CDR3 reads CASSQDGSQYGYTF. For the CDR3, the DNA is TGCGCCAGCAGCCAAGATGGATCCCAATATGGCTACACCTTC. The V gene is TRBV4-3, the J gene TRBJ1-2; unclear D gene. The V end lost 0 bases, the J end lost 5 bases, and 10 bases lay between the germline ends. The CDR3 loop spans 14 amino acids. The germline gives CDR1 LGHNA, CDR2 YSLEER.

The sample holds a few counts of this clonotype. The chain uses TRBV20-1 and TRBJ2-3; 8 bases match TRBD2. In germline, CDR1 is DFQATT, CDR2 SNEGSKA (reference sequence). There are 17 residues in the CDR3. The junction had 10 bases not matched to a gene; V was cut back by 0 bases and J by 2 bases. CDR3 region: CSARDPTGGQITDTQYF. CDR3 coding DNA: TGCAGTGCTAGAGATCCTACGGGGGGGCAGATCACAGATACGCAGTATTTT.

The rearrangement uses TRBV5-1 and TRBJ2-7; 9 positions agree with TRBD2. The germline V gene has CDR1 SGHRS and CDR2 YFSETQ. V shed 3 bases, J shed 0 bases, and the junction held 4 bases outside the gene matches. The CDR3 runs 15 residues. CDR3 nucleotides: TGCGCCAGCAGCTATAGCGGGAGCCCCTCCTACGAGCAGTACTTC. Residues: CASSYSGSPSYEQYF.

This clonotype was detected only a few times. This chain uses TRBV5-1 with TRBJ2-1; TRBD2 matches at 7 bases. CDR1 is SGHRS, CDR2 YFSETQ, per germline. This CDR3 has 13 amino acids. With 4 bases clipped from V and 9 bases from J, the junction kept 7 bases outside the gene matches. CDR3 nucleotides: TGCGCCAGCAGCCAAACTAGCGTCGCTGAGCAGTTCTTC. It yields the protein CASSQTSVAEQFF. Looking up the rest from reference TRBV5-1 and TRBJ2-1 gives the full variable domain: KAGVTQTPRYLIKTRGQQVTLSCSPISGHRSVSWYQQTPGQGLQFLFEYFSETQRNKGNFPGRFSGRQFSNSRSEMNVSTLELGDSALYLCASSQTSVAEQFFGPGTRLTVL.

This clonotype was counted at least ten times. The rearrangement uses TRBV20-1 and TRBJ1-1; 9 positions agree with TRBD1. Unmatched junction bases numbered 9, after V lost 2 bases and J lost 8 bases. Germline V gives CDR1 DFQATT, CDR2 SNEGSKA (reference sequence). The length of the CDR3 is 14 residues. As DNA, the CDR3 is TGCAGTGCTAGAATCGGCGACAGGGGGTGGGAAGCTTTCTTT. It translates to CSARIGDRGWEAFF.

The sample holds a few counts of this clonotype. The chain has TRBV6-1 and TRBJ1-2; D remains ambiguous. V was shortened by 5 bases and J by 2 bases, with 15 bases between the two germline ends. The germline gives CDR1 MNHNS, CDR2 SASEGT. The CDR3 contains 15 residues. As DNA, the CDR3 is TGTGCCAGCAGTCAAGTCTGGGCGCAAAACTATGGCTACACCTTC. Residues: CASSQVWAQNYGYTF.

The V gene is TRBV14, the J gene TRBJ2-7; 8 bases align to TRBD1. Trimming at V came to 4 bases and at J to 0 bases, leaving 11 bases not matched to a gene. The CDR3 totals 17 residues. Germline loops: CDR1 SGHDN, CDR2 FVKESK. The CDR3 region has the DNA TGTGCCAGCAGCCCCCCCCACGGACAGGGTTTCTCCTACGAGCAGTACTTC. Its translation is CASSPPHGQGFSYEQYF. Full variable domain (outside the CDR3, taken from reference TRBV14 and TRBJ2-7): EAGVTQFPSHSVIEKGQTVTLRCDPISGHDNLYWYRRVMGKEIKFLLHFVKESKQDESGMPNNRFLAERTGGTYSTLKVQPAELEDSGVYFCASSPPHGQGFSYEQYFGPGTRLTVT.

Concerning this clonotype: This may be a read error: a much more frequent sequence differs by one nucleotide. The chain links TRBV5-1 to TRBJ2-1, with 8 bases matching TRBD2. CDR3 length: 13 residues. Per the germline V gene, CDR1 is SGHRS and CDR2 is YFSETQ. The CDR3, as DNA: TGCGCCATCAGCTTCGGAGCGGGAGAAAGGGAGTTCTTC. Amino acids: CAISFGAGEREFF.

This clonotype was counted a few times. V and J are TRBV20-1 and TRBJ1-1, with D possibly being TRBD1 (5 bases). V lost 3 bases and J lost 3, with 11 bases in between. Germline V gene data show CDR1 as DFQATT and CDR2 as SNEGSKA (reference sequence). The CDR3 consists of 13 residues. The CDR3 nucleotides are TGCAGTGCTAGGAGGGGCACTGACACTGAAGCTTTCTTT. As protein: CSARRGTDTEAFF.

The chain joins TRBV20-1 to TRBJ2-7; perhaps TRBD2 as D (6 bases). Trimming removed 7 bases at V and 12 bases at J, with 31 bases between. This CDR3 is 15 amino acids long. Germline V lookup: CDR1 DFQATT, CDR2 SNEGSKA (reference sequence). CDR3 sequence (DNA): TGCAGTGTCAGAGAGTCACGGCGGGGTCCCCAAAAGCGGTACTTC. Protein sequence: CSVRESRRGPQKRYF.

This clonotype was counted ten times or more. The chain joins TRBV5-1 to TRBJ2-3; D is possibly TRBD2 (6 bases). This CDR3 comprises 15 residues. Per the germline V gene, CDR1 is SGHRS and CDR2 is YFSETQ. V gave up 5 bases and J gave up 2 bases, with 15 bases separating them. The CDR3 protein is CASRRQGGLTDTQYF. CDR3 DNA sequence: TGCGCCAGCAGAAGGCAGGGAGGACTCACAGATACGCAGTATTTT.

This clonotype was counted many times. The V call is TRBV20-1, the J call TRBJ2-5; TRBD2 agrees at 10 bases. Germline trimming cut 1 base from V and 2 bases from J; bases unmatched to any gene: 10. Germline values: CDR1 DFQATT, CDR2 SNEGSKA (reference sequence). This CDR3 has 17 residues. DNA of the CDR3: TGCAGTGCTAGAGCTAGCGGGAGTAGGGTTTGGCAAGAGACCCAGTACTTC. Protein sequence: CSARASGSRVWQETQYF.

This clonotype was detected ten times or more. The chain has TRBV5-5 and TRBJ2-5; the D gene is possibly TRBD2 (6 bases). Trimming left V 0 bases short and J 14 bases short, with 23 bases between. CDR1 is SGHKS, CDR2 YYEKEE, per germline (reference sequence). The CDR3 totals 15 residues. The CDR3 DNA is TGTGCCAGCAGCTTGGTTCCCCGGGACTCTACGATGTTCTACTTC. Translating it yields CASSLVPRDSTMFYF.